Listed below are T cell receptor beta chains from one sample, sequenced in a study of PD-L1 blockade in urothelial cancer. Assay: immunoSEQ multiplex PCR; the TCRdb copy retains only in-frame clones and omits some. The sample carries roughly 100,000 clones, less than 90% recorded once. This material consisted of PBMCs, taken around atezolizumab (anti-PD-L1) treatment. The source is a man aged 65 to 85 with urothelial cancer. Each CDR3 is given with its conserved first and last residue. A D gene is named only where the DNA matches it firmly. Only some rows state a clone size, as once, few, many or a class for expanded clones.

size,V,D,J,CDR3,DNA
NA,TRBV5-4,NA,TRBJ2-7,CASSRDTYEQYF,TGTGCCAGCAGCCGTGACACCTACGAGCAGTACTTC
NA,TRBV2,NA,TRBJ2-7,CASTSQRGSSYEQYF,TGTGCCAGTACTTCCCAACGGGGTTCCTCCTACGAGCAGTACTTC
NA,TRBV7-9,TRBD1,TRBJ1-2,CASSRDRDRGYGYTF,TGTGCCAGCAGCCGAGACCGGGACAGGGGCTATGGCTACACCTTC
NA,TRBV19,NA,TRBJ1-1,CASTMEGPSTEAFF,TGTGCCAGTACCATGGAGGGGCCTTCGACTGAAGCTTTCTTT
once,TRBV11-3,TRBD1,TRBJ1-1,CASSPSKEKDRGRQAFF,TGTGCCAGCAGCCCCTCTAAAGAAAAAGACAGGGGGCGACAAGCTTTCTTT
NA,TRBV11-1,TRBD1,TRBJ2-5,CASSRDRQETQYF,TGTGCCAGCAGCCGGGACAGGCAAGAGACCCAGTACTTC
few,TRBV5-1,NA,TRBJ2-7,CASSLKRALLGEQYF,TGCGCCAGCAGCTTGAAGAGGGCTCTTCTTGGGGAGCAGTACTTC
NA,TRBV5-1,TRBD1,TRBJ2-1,CASSLDGQDEQFF,TGCGCCAGCAGCTTGGACGGACAGGATGAGCAGTTCTTC
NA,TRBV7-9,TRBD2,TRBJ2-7,CASSLSGGGASYEQYF,TGTGCCAGCAGCCTAAGTGGGGGGGGTGCCTCCTACGAGCAGTACTTC
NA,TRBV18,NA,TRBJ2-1,CASSPSGGGRNEQFF,TGTGCCAGCTCACCATCCGGTGGCGGGCGAAATGAGCAGTTCTTC
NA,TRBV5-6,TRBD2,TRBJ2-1,CASSHLTGTRRGMWFF,TGTGCCAGCAGCCATCTTACCGGGACTAGAAGGGGGATGTGGTTCTTC
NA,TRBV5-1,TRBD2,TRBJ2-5,CASSLGSSGEETQYF,TGCGCCAGCAGCTTGGGGTCTAGCGGGGAGGAGACCCAGTACTTC
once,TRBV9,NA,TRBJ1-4,CASSVTGSTNEKLFF,TGTGCCAGCAGCGTTACAGGGTCAACTAATGAAAAACTGTTTTTT
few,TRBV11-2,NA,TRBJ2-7,CASSLGGQSYEQYF,TGTGCCAGCAGCTTGGGGGGACAGTCCTACGAGCAGTACTTC
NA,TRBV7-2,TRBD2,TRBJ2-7,CASSLTSGSSYEQYF,TGTGCCAGCAGCCTAACTAGCGGGAGCTCCTACGAGCAGTACTTC
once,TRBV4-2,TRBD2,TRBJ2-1,CASSQGGGRDYNEQFF,TGTGCCAGCAGCCAAGGGGGCGGGAGGGACTACAATGAGCAGTTCTTC
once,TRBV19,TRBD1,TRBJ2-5,CASSIGGQGGTQYF,TGTGCCAGTAGTATAGGTGGACAGGGTGGGACCCAGTACTTC
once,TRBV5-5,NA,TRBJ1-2,CASSLGLYGYTF,TGTGCCAGCAGCTTGGGTCTATATGGCTACACCTTC
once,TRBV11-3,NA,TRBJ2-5,CASSPSRDGETQYF,TGTGCCAGCAGCCCGAGTCGCGATGGAGAGACCCAGTACTTC
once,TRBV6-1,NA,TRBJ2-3,CASSEWLSTDTQYF,TGTGCCAGCAGTGAATGGCTCTCCACAGATACGCAGTATTTT
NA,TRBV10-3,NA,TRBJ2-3,CAIKIAASTDTQYF,TGTGCCATCAAAATAGCGGCGAGCACAGATACGCAGTATTTT
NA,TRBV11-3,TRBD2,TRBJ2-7,CASTANPLTSGYEQYF,TGTGCCAGCACCGCGAACCCCCTGACTAGCGGCTACGAGCAGTACTTC
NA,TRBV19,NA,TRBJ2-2,CASSRGRATGELFF,TGTGCCAGTAGTAGGGGCAGGGCCACCGGGGAGCTGTTTTTT
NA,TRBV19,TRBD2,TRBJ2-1,CASSIASGVYNEQFF,TGTGCCAGTAGTATAGCTAGCGGGGTTTACAATGAGCAGTTCTTC
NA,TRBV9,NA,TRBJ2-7,CASSVGQATYEQYF,TGTGCCAGCAGCGTAGGACAGGCAACCTACGAGCAGTACTTC
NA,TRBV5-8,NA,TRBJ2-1,CASSLGQGREQFF,TGTGCCAGCAGCTTGGGGCAGGGAAGGGAGCAGTTCTTC
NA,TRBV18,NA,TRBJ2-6,CASSPPGHLLSGANVLTF,TGTGCCAGCTCACCACCGGGACACCTCCTCTCTGGGGCCAACGTCCTGACTTTC
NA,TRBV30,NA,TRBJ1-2,CAWSVEPTGGYTF,TGTGCCTGGAGTGTTGAACCGACGGGTGGCTACACCTTC
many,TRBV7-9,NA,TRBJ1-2,CAVREQGQYGYTF,TGTGCCGTTAGGGAGCAGGGGCAATATGGCTACACCTTC
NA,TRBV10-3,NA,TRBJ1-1,CAISELQNTEAFF,TGTGCCATCAGTGAGTTACAGAACACTGAAGCTTTCTTT
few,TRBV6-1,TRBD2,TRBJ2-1,CASSSPGLGVDEQFF,TGTGCCAGCAGCTCGCCGGGACTAGGAGTCGATGAGCAGTTCTTC
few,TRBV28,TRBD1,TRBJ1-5,CASSFPTGDNQPQHF,TGTGCCAGCAGTTTCCCTACAGGGGACAATCAGCCCCAGCATTTT